These 5 T cell receptor beta chains share one sample of origin, sequenced in a study of blood T cell repertoires in COVID-19. Sequencing was performed with immunoSEQ multiplex PCR; in TCRdb, only in-frame clones are kept and a portion is missing. The sample lists 350,000 or so clones, 90% seen once, with about 7% in the top ten. Sequencing was done on a sample of peripheral blood. These receptors were collected from a young man with active or convalescent COVID-19.

The V and J genes are TRBV6-5 and TRBJ2-7, with D tentatively TRBD1 (6 bases). The V gene lost 2 bases and the J gene lost 3 bases, with 8 bases spanning the gap. CDR1 is MNHEY and CDR2 is SVGAGI in the germline V gene. The CDR3 has 13 residues. CDR3 nucleotide sequence: TGTGCCAGCAGTTACACACAGGGCTACGAGCAGTACTTC. It is translated as CASSYTQGYEQYF.

V is TRBV11-3 and J is TRBJ2-2, with TRBD2 as a possible D gene (6 bases). This CDR3 spans 14 amino acids. V gave up 5 bases and J gave up 5 bases, with 12 bases separating them. CDR1 and CDR2 from the germline V gene are SGHNT and YENEEA. The CDR3 sequence is CASSRDSITGELFF. In DNA form, the CDR3 reads TGTGCCAGCAGCCGGGACTCCATAACCGGGGAGCTGTTTTTT.

The chain employs TRBV30 and TRBJ2-3; the match to TRBD2 covers 9 bases. Trimming at V came to 0 bases and at J to 4 bases, leaving 14 bases not matched to a gene. CDR3 length equals 18 residues. CDR1 is GTSNPN, CDR2 SVGIG, per germline (reference sequence). Here the CDR3 reads CAWSVVRRVAGEADTQYF. As DNA, the CDR3 is TGTGCCTGGAGTGTCGTGCGTAGGGTAGCGGGAGAGGCAGATACGCAGTATTTT.

The chain recombines TRBV4-3 with TRBJ1-6, with TRBD1 matching over 7 bases. The V segment lost 6 bases and the J segment 8 bases; nucleotides outside the gene matches: 10. This CDR3 region has 15 residues. Looked up from germline, CDR1 is LGHNA and CDR2 is YSLEER. The CDR3 nucleotides read TGCGCCAGCAGGTATTCCGGGACAGCTGATTCACCCCTCCACTTT. This gives the protein CASRYSGTADSPLHF.

The genes are TRBV19 and TRBJ2-7, with 13 bases fitting TRBD2. The ends lost 4 bases at V and 2 bases at J; junction bases unmatched: 2. The CDR3 length is 15 residues. From germline, CDR1 is LNHDA and CDR2 SQIVND (reference sequence). The CDR3 region is CASSRLAGGTYEQYF. As DNA, the CDR3 is TGTGCCAGTAGTAGACTAGCGGGAGGTACCTACGAGCAGTACTTC. Together with reference TRBV19 and TRBJ2-7, the CDR3 gives the full variable domain: DGGITQSPKYLFRKEGQNVTLSCEQNLNHDAMYWYRQDPGQGLRLIYYSQIVNDFQKGDIAEGYSVSREKKESFPLTVTSAQKNPTAFYLCASSRLAGGTYEQYFGPGTRLTVT.